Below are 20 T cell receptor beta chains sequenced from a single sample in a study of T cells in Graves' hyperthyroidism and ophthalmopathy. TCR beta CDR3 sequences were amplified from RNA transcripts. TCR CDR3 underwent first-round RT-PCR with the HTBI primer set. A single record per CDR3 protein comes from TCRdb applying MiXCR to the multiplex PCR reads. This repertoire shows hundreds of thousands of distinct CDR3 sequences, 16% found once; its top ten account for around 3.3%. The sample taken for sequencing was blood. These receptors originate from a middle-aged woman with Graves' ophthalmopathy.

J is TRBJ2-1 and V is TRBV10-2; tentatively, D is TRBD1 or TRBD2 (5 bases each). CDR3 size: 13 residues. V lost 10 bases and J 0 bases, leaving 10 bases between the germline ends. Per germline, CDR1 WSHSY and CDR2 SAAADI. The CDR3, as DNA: TGCGCCACTAGGGGAGACTCCTACAATGAGCAGTTCTTC. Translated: CATRGDSYNEQFF.

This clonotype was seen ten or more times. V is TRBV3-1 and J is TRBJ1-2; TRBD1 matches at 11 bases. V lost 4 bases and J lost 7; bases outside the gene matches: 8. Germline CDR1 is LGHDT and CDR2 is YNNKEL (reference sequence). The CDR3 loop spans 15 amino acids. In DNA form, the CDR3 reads TGTGCCAGCAGCCTCGGACAGGGGGCTTCGAGTGGCTACACCTTC. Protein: CASSLGQGASSGYTF. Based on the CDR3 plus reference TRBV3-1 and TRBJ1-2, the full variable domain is DTAVSQTPKYLVTQMGNDKSIKCEQNLGHDTMYWYKQDSKKFLKIMFSYNNKELIINETVPNRFSPKSPDKAHLNLHINSLELGDSAVYFCASSLGQGASSGYTFGSGTRLTVV.

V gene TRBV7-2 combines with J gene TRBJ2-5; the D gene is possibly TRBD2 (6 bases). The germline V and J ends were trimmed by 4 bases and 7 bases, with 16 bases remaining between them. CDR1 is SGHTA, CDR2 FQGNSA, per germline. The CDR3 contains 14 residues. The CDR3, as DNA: TGTGCCAGCAGCTACGCCGGGCCGCGGGGGACCCAGTACTTC. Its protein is CASSYAGPRGTQYF.

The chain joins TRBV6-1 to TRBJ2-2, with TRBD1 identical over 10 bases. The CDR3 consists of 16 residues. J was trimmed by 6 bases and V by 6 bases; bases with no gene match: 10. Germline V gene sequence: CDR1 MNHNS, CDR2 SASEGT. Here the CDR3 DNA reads TGTGCCAGCAGGACATCCGGGACAGGGGCTTCCGGGGAGCTGTTTTTT. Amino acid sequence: CASRTSGTGASGELFF.

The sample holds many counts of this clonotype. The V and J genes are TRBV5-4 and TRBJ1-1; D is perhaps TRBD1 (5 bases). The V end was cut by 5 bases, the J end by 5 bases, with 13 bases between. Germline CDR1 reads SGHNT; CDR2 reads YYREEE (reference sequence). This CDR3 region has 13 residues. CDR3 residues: CASRVQRGTEAFF. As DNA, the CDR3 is TGTGCCAGCAGGGTACAAAGGGGAACTGAAGCTTTCTTT.

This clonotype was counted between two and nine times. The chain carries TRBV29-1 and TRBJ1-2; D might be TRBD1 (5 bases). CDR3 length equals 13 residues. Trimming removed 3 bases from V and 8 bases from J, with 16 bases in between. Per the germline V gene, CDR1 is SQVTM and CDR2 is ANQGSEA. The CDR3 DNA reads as TGCAGCGTTGAGGTCCGGGGCTCGAGCGGCTACACCTTC. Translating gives CSVEVRGSSGYTF.

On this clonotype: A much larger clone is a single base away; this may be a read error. The CDR3 DNA reads as TGTGCCAGCGGTCCCGGGACAGGGCCGGCGGACGCAGATACGCAGTATTTT. This sequence encodes CASGPGTGPADADTQYF. V and J are TRBV6-1 and TRBJ2-3; 9 positions agree with TRBD1. Per the germline V gene, CDR1 is MNHNS and CDR2 is SASEGT. V dropped 8 bases and J dropped 4; count of bases not matched to a gene: 16. This CDR3 is 17 amino acids long.

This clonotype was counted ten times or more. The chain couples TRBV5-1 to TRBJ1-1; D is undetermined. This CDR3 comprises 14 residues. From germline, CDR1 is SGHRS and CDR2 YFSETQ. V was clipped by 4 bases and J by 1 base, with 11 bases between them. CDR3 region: CASSGGVPNTEAFF. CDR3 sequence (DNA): TGCGCCAGCAGCGGCGGGGTTCCGAACACTGAAGCTTTCTTT.

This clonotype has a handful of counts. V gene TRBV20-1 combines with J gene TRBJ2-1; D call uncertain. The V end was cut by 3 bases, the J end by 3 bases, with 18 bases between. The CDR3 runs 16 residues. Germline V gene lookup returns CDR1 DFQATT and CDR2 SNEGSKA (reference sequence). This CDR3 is CSASDASGTDYNEQFF. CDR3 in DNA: TGCAGTGCTAGCGATGCCTCCGGTACAGACTACAATGAGCAGTTCTTC.

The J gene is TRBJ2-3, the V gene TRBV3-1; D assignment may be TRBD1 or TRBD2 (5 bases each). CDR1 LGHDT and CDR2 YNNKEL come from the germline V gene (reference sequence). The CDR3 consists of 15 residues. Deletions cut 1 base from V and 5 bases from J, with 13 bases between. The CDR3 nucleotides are TGTGCCAGCAGCCAAGGGGGCGGACTGGGAGATACGCAGTATTTT. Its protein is CASSQGGGLGDTQYF.

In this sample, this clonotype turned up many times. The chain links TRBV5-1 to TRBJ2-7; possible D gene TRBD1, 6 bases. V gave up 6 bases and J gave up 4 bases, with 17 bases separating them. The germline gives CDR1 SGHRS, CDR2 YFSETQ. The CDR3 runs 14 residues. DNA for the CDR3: TGCGCCAGCAAGGGGGACCCGAGCATATACGAGCAGTACTTC. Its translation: CASKGDPSIYEQYF. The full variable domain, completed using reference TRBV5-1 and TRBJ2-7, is KAGVTQTPRYLIKTRGQQVTLSCSPISGHRSVSWYQQTPGQGLQFLFEYFSETQRNKGNFPGRFSGRQFSNSRSEMNVSTLELGDSALYLCASKGDPSIYEQYFGPGTRLTVT.

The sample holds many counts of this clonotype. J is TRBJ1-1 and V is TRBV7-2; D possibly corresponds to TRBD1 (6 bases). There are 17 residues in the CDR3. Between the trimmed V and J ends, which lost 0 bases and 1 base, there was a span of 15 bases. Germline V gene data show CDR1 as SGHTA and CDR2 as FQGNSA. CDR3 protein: CASSLALGAGGNTEAFF. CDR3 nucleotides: TGTGCCAGCAGCTTAGCGCTGGGGGCCGGGGGGAACACTGAAGCTTTCTTT.

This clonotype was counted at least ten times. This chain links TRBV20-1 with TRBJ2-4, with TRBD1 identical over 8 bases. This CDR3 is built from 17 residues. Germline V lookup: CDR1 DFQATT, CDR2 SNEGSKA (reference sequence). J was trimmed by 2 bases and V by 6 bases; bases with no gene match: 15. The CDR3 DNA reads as TGCAGTGCCAGGTCGACAGGGGAGCCCCCGACCAAAAACATTCAGTACTTC. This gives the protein CSARSTGEPPTKNIQYF.

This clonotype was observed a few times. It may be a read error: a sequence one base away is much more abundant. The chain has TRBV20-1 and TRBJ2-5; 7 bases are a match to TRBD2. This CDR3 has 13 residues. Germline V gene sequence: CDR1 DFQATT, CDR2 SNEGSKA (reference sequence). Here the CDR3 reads CGVPREAQETQYF. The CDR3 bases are TGCGGTGTTCCTCGGGAGGCGCAAGAGACCCAGTACTTC.

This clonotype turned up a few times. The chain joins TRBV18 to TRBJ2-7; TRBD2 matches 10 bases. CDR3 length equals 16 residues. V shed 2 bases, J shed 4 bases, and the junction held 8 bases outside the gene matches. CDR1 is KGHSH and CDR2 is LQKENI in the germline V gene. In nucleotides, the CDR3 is TGTGCCAGCTCACCAAGCTCAGCGGGGGGGATGTACGAGCAGTACTTC. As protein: CASSPSSAGGMYEQYF.

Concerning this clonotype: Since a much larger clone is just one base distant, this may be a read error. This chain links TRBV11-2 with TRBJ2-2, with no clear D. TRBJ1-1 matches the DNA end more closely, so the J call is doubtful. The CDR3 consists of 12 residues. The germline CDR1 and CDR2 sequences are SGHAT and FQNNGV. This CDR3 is CASGPLAGGAFF. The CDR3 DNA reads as TGTGCCAGCGGCCCCCTGGCAGGCGGAGCTTTCTTT.

CDR3 protein: CASSLRGTGAYEQYF. The CDR3 DNA sequence: TGTGCCAGCAGCTTACGGGGGACAGGTGCCTACGAGCAGTACTTC. This chain links TRBV13 with TRBJ2-7; TRBD1 agrees at 8 bases. With V trimmed by 2 bases and J by 2 bases, 5 bases remained unmatched. There are 15 residues in the CDR3. Germline V lookup: CDR1 PRHDT, CDR2 FYEKMQ (reference sequence).

The CDR3 reads CASSLLVGLDTQYF. In nucleotides, the CDR3 is TGTGCCAGCAGCTTACTAGTCGGATTAGATACGCAGTATTTT. The rearrangement joins TRBV7-3 to TRBJ2-3; D unresolved. V shed 2 bases and J shed 5 bases, with 11 bases lying between them. The CDR3 has 14 amino acids. Germline CDR1 SGHTA, CDR2 FQGTGA.

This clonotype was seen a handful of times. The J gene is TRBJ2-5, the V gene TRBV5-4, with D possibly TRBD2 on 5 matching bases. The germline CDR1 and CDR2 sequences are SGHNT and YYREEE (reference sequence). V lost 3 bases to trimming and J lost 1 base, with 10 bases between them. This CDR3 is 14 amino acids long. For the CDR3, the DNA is TGTGCCAGCAGCTCACGGACTGCCCAAGAGACCCAGTACTTC. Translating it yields CASSSRTAQETQYF. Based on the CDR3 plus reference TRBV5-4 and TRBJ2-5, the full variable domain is ETGVTQSPTHLIKTRGQQVTLRCSSQSGHNTVSWYQQALGQGPQFIFQYYREEENGRGNFPPRFSGLQFPNYSSELNVNALELDDSALYLCASSSRTAQETQYFGPGTRLLVL.

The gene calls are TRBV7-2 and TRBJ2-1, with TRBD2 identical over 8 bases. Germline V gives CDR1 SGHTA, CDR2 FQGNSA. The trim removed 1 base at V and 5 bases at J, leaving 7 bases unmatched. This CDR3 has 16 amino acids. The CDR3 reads CASSLVPRTSNNEQFF. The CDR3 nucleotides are TGTGCCAGCAGCTTAGTCCCTAGGACTAGCAACAATGAGCAGTTCTTC.